This T cell receptor (beta chain) was identified during a study of memory CD4+ T cells and cytomegalovirus serostatus. Study context: Healthy Belgian adult donors included about 10 CMV-positive and around 25 CMV-negative people.

The authors' processing: Out-of-frame sequences were removed, leaving around 2.2 million distinct TCRbeta sequences. The method was immunoSEQ multiplex PCR; TCRdb's version includes in-frame clones alone and lacks a portion of them. The V and J calls and clone size are taken from that table; D and trimming were inferred from the DNA. The sample records some 41,000 clones, around 79% being singletons. The sort gate was single viable CD3+CD4+CD8-CD45RO+ cells for memory CD4+ T cells. The CDR3 spans 15 residues. Trimming removed 5 bases at V and 4 bases at J, with 18 bases between. Germline assignment: CDR1 LNHNV and CDR2 YYDKDF (reference sequence). This clone has more than one count but fewer than ten.

The rearrangement uses TRBV15 and TRBJ2-7; either TRBD1 or TRBD2 may fit D (5 bases each). Sequences were obtained from memory CD4+ T cells from blood. The clonotype comes from an adult in good health and CMV-seronegative. The CDR3 here is CATSSRDRPFYEQYF. For the CDR3, the DNA is TGTGCCACCAGCTCCCGGGACCGACCGTTTTACGAGCAGTACTTC.